Listed below are T cell receptor beta chains from one sample, sequenced in a study of blood T cell repertoires in COVID-19. The protocol was immunoSEQ multiplex PCR, while the TCRdb copy is restricted to in-frame clones and leaves out a portion. The sample contains over 100,000 clones, about 91% of which appear only once. What was sequenced was peripheral blood. These receptor sequences come from a human donor in a cohort sampled during active COVID-19. Each CDR3 is given with its conserved first and last residue. A D gene is named only where the DNA matches it firmly. The listing skips clone size in some rows; elsewhere it reads once, few, many or a size class.

>NA|TRBJ2-3|TRBV13|NA
CASSLGLAGRTDTQYF
TGTGCCAGCAGCTTAGGACTAGCCGGTCGCACAGATACGCAGTATTTT
>NA|TRBJ1-6|TRBV27|NA
CASSLEAYNSPLHF
TGTGCCAGCAGTTTAGAAGCTTATAATTCACCCCTCCACTTT
>NA|TRBJ1-2|TRBV12-3/TRBV12-4|NA
CASSFPQNYGYTF
TGTGCCAGCAGTTTCCCACAGAACTATGGCTACACCTTC
>TRBD1|TRBJ1-6|TRBV14|NA
CASSPQGAAPLHF
TGTGCCAGCAGCCCTCAGGGGGCGGCACCCCTCCACTTT
>NA|TRBJ1-6|TRBV19|NA
CASSAGLARTGAPLHF
TGTGCCAGTAGTGCCGGACTGGCCCGGACGGGGGCACCCCTCCACTTT
>TRBD2|TRBJ2-7|TRBV18|NA
CASSPIGLAGDFYEQYF
TGTGCCAGCTCACCAATAGGACTAGCGGGGGATTTCTACGAGCAGTACTTC
>TRBD1|TRBJ1-1|TRBV30|NA
CAWSRTGPTEAFF
TGTGCCTGGAGCAGGACAGGGCCCACTGAAGCTTTCTTT
>NA|TRBJ2-2|TRBV14|once
CASSHGAGELFF
TGTGCCAGCAGCCATGGGGCTGGGGAGCTGTTTTTT
>NA|TRBJ2-7|TRBV11-2|NA
CASSLNLDHEQYF
TGTGCCAGCAGCTTAAACCTAGACCACGAGCAGTACTTC
>NA|TRBJ2-1|TRBV9|once
CASSPGLAYNEQFF
TGTGCCAGCAGCCCGGGACTTGCGTACAATGAGCAGTTCTTC
>NA|TRBJ1-5|TRBV7-2|NA
CASSPDGLTGQPQHF
TGTGCCAGCAGCCCCGACGGTTTAACAGGACAGCCCCAGCATTTT
>TRBD1|TRBJ2-1|TRBV10-3|NA
CAISTGAEFYNEQFF
TGTGCCATCAGTACAGGGGCCGAGTTCTACAATGAGCAGTTCTTC
>TRBD1|TRBJ1-1|TRBV19|NA
CASTDRGVGEAFF
TGTGCCAGCACGGACAGGGGGGTCGGTGAAGCTTTCTTT
>NA|TRBJ2-7|TRBV29-1|NA
CSVLATGEQYF
TGCAGCGTTTTGGCCACGGGAGAGCAGTACTTC
>TRBD2|TRBJ2-1|TRBV29-1|NA
CSVEDTSGRDEQFF
TGCAGCGTTGAAGATACTAGCGGGAGAGATGAGCAGTTCTTC